Reported below is one T cell receptor beta chain. Naive CD8 cells comprised CD45RO-negative, CCR7-positively selected cells, excluding terminally differentiated effector memory CD45RA+ cells. There were only Caucasian adults among the donors, and all lived in Nashville, Tennessee. Repertoires were generated with immunoSEQ multiplex PCR, while TCRdb's copy carries only in-frame clones and drops some. The table includes 1.5 million to 2.5 million clones, over 85% detected once. Germline CDR1 and CDR2: SEHNR and FQNEAQ (reference sequence). V dropped 5 bases and J dropped 4; count of bases not matched to a gene: 5. CDR3 length equals 14 residues. The data belong to a study of shared clonotypes between healthy human individuals.

The sequence derives from a man aged 18 to 29 in good health. The sequenced material came from naive CD8+ T cells sorted from blood. The chain is built from TRBV7-9 and TRBJ1-5, with 7 bases lining up with TRBD1. The CDR3 sequence is CASSPTGWNQPQHF. CDR3 nucleotides: TGTGCCAGCAGCCCGACAGGGTGGAATCAGCCCCAGCATTTT.